This T cell receptor (beta chain) was documented in a study of T cell responses to AZD1222 COVID-19 vaccine. Some clones are missing from TCRdb's copy, which holds only in-frame ones; the method was immunoSEQ multiplex PCR. The sample comprises nearly 95,000 clones, roughly nine tenths of which are singletons, and roughly 2.4% rests with the top ten. V shed 2 bases and J shed 9 bases, with 13 bases lying between them. This CDR3 is built from 13 residues. CDR1 MNHNS and CDR2 SASEGT come from the germline V gene. Broader study findings: In a largely white British group with more females than males, clonal diversity was possibly underestimated. Distributed over spike, vaccine-associated CD4 TCRs predominated at 160-218 and 743-854.

Comment on this clone: What it binds is unknown.

The sequence was obtained from an adult who received the AZD1222 COVID-19 vaccine. J is TRBJ1-1 and V is TRBV6-1; D is uncertain. Sequenced material: peripheral blood, taken 28 days after the second AZD1222 dose. The CDR3 DNA is TGTGCCAGCAGTGAACTACCAACTTGGAAAGCTTTCTTT. Its translation is CASSELPTWKAFF.